This entry features one T cell receptor (beta chain) sequence. Antigen specificity is unknown. CD4+ cells were split into CD45RA+ naive and CD45RA-negative memory subsets. The sample belongs to a study of shared clonotypes between healthy human individuals. Points from the study as a whole: Richness estimates generally favored naive over memory subsets. Rarefaction showed sorted-subset sequencing was incomplete despite large depth.

Germline CDR1 and CDR2: SNHLY and FYNNEI. Trimming took 4 bases from V and 5 from J, leaving 15 bases between them. The CDR3 spans 15 residues. Splitting of each subset's genomic DNA was done evenly across several immunoSEQ plates. TCRdb keeps only in-frame clones here, not all; method: immunoSEQ multiplex PCR. This table holds fewer than 2.5 million clones, under 95% found once. The chain carries TRBV2 and TRBJ2-1; D is perhaps TRBD2 (6 bases). The specimen was naive CD4+ T cells from PBMCs. The sample's subset: CD45RA+ positively selected. The TCR comes from a man between 18 and 35 years old in good health. Some clones in this sample may be carry-over from other donors' samples. CDR3 sequence (DNA): TGTGCCAGCAGTGCTCGGGACTCCCCTGACAATGAGCAGTTCTTC. Its translation is CASSARDSPDNEQFF. Full variable domain (outside the CDR3, taken from reference TRBV2 and TRBJ2-1): EPEVTQTPSHQVTQMGQEVILRCVPISNHLYFYWYRQILGQKVEFLVSFYNNEISEKSEIFDDQFSVERPDGSNFTLKIRSTKLEDSAMYFCASSARDSPDNEQFFGPGTRLTVL.